This T cell receptor (beta chain) was recovered during a study of identical twins. This clonotype was picked up a small number of times. In TCRdb, the 5' RACE reads were re-called with MiXCR into one record per CDR3 protein. The table shows roughly 480,000 distinct CDR3 sequences, with 20% to 25% occurring only once. These data were also reused for a study on T cells expressing NK-cell markers. That study adds: The study found dominant NKG2C+ clonotypes at roughly 1.0-7.5% of CD8+ T cells in about six donors.

Sample: CD4+ T cells sorted from blood. This TCR was sampled from a woman between 18 and 30 years old in good health.

The CDR3 DNA follows: TGTGCCAGCAGTCGGGGGTATAGCACAGATACGCAGTATTTT. Its translation: CASSRGYSTDTQYF. The genes are TRBV12-3 or TRBV12-4 and TRBJ2-3, with a weak D call TRBD2 (6 bases). V lost 5 bases, J lost 0 bases, and 9 bases lay in between. This CDR3 spans 14 amino acids.